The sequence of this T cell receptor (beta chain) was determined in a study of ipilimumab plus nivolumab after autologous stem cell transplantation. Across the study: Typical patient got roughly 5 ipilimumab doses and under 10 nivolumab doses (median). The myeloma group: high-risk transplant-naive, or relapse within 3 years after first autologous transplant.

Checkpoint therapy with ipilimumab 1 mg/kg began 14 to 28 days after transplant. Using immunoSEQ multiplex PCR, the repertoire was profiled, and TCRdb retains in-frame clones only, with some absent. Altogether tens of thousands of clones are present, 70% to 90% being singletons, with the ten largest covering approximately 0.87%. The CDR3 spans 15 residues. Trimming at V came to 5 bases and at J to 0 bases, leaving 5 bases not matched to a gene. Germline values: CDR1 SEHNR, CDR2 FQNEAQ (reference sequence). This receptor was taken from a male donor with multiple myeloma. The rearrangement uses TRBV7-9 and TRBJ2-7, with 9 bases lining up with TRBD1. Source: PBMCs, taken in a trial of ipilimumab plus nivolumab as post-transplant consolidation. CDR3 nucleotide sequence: TGTGCCAGCAGCGACAGGGGGGGGAGCTCCTACGAGCAGTACTTC. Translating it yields CASSDRGGSSYEQYF.